The TCR beta chain described here comes from a study of cytomegalovirus exposure and HLA in healthy donors. It was with 60 Vbeta and 13 Jbeta primers that the PCR ran. The data were produced by immunoSEQ multiplex PCR, yet TCRdb's version contains in-frame clones alone and is incomplete. The sample gives approximately 97,000 clones, roughly 76% of which show up once; about 3.7% is in the top ten. The TCR comes from a man between 35 and 55 years old in good health and CMV-seronegative. Sequences were obtained from PBMCs.

CDR3 sequence: CASRPTSGPYNEQFF. CDR3 DNA sequence: TGTGCCAGCAGACCCACTAGCGGTCCCTACAATGAGCAGTTCTTC. This chain uses TRBV7-2 with TRBJ2-1, with 8 positions matching TRBD2. The germline gives CDR1 SGHTA, CDR2 FQGNSA. The CDR3 sequence is 15 residues long. Losses at the gene ends were 6 bases for V and 2 bases for J; bases not matched to a gene: 6.